This record looks at one T cell receptor (beta chain) sequence and its context. Its cognate antigen is unknown. The PCR ran on 60 Vbeta and 13 Jbeta primers. Only in-frame clones appear in the TCRdb table, and some are missing; sequencing was by immunoSEQ multiplex PCR. The repertoire holds roughly 110,000 clones, with around 76% as singletons. CDR1 is MDHEN and CDR2 is SYDVKM in the germline V gene. V lost 6 bases, J lost 5 bases, and 9 bases stayed unmatched. The CDR3 extends over 15 amino acids. This entry is derived from a study of cytomegalovirus exposure and HLA in healthy donors. Regarding the study as a whole: Generally TCR sequences proved uncommon, though certain public TCRs appeared in numerous donors.

The chain combines TRBV28 with TRBJ2-2; 7 bases align to TRBD2. Sequenced material: PBMCs. This sequence was found in a woman aged 45 to 65 in good health and CMV-seropositive. The CDR3: CASRPGGGLTGELFF. For the CDR3, the DNA is TGTGCCAGCAGGCCCGGGGGAGGGTTGACCGGGGAGCTGTTTTTT.